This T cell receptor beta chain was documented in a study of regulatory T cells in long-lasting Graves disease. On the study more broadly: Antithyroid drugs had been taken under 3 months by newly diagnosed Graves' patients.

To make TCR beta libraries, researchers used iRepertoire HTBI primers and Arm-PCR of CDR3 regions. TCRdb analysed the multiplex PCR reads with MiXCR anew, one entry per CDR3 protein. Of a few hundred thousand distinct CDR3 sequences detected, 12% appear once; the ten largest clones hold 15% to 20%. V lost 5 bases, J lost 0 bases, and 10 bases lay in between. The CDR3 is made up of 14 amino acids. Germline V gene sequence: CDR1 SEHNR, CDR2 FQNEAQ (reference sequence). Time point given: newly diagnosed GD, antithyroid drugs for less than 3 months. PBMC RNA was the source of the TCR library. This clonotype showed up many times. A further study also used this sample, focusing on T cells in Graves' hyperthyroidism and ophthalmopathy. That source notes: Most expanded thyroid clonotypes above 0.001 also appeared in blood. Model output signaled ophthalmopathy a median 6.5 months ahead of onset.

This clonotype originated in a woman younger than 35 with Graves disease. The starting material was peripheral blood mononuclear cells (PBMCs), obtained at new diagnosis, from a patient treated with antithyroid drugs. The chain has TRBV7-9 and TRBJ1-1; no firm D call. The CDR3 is CASSEVRLNTEAFF. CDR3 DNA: TGTGCCAGCAGCGAGGTGAGACTGAACACTGAAGCTTTCTTT.